The rows below give T cell receptor beta chains drawn from one sample of a study of T cell responses to AZD1222 COVID-19 vaccine. Method: immunoSEQ multiplex PCR; TCRdb's copy keeps in-frame clones and lacks some. The profile covers approximately 130,000 clones, with 75% to 95% appearing a single time and roughly 5.7% taken by the ten largest. Sequencing was performed on peripheral blood, taken on day 0 of AZD1222 vaccination. Receptors originate from an adult in good health. CDR3s include the opening cysteine and the closing phenylalanine or tryptophan. Fields, in order: J gene, V gene, D gene, clone size, CDR3 length, CDR3 DNA, CDR3 protein. A D gene is named only where the DNA matches it firmly. Clone size is not always given. Where it is, it says once, few, many or a class for expanded clones.

J gene: TRBJ1-1; V gene: TRBV29-1; D gene: -; clone size: -; CDR3 length: 14; CDR3 DNA: TGCAGCGTTGAAGGGGGGCACCTGAACACTGAAGCTTTCTTT; CDR3 protein: CSVEGGHLNTEAFF
J gene: TRBJ2-1; V gene: TRBV5-5; D gene: -; clone size: once; CDR3 length: 15; CDR3 DNA: TGTGCCAGCAGCTTTCGCCTGTTGGGCTACAATGAGCAGTTCTTC; CDR3 protein: CASSFRLLGYNEQFF
J gene: TRBJ1-2; V gene: TRBV6-4; D gene: TRBD1; clone size: -; CDR3 length: 13; CDR3 DNA: TGTGCCAGCAGTGACGGGGAAGGGGGCAGAAGGGACTTC; CDR3 protein: CASSDGEGGRRDF
J gene: TRBJ2-1; V gene: TRBV6-5; D gene: TRBD2; clone size: -; CDR3 length: 15; CDR3 DNA: TGTGCCAGCGGAGCGGGACTAGCGGGATCGGGTGAGCAGTTCTTC; CDR3 protein: CASGAGLAGSGEQFF
J gene: TRBJ1-2; V gene: TRBV28; D gene: TRBD1; clone size: -; CDR3 length: 13; CDR3 DNA: TGTGCCAGCAGAGAGACAGGGGTTGCTGGCTACACCTTC; CDR3 protein: CASRETGVAGYTF
J gene: TRBJ1-2; V gene: TRBV15; D gene: -; clone size: -; CDR3 length: 14; CDR3 DNA: TGTGCCACCAGCAAGCTTACGGGGTGGGTTGGCTACACCTTC; CDR3 protein: CATSKLTGWVGYTF
J gene: TRBJ2-2; V gene: TRBV6-5; D gene: -; clone size: -; CDR3 length: 15; CDR3 DNA: TGTGCCAGCAGTTACGGGGAGTGGGTCACCGGGGAGCTGTTTTTT; CDR3 protein: CASSYGEWVTGELFF
J gene: TRBJ1-2; V gene: TRBV6-5; D gene: -; clone size: -; CDR3 length: 13; CDR3 DNA: TGTGCCAGCAGTCCCGAGAGCGCTAGGGGCTACACCTTC; CDR3 protein: CASSPESARGYTF
J gene: TRBJ2-7; V gene: TRBV6-5; D gene: -; clone size: once; CDR3 length: 14; CDR3 DNA: TGTGCCAGCAGTTATTCTCGCGTGGGCTACGAGCAGTACTTC; CDR3 protein: CASSYSRVGYEQYF
J gene: TRBJ1-5; V gene: TRBV3-1/TRBV3-2; D gene: -; clone size: -; CDR3 length: 15; CDR3 DNA: TGTGCCAGCAGCCGCGGACGACACAGCAATCAGCCCCAGCATTTT; CDR3 protein: CASSRGRHSNQPQHF
J gene: TRBJ1-1; V gene: TRBV10-3; D gene: -; clone size: -; CDR3 length: 13; CDR3 DNA: TGTGCCATCAGTGAAGGGACGTCGACTGAAGCTTTCTTT; CDR3 protein: CAISEGTSTEAFF
J gene: TRBJ2-2; V gene: TRBV12-5; D gene: -; clone size: few; CDR3 length: 12; CDR3 DNA: TGTGCTAGTGGTTTGGGGGGAGCGGAGCTGTTTTTT; CDR3 protein: CASGLGGAELFF
J gene: TRBJ2-4; V gene: TRBV4-1; D gene: TRBD1; clone size: -; CDR3 length: 14; CDR3 DNA: TGCGCCAGCAGCCGCGGGGACAGGTGGAACATTCAGTACTTC; CDR3 protein: CASSRGDRWNIQYF
J gene: TRBJ2-1; V gene: TRBV7-3; D gene: TRBD2; clone size: -; CDR3 length: 15; CDR3 DNA: TGTGCCAGCAGCCCCAATAGCGGGAGTTTCAGTGAGCAGTTCTTC; CDR3 protein: CASSPNSGSFSEQFF
J gene: TRBJ1-5; V gene: TRBV5-6; D gene: TRBD1; clone size: -; CDR3 length: 16; CDR3 DNA: TGTGCCAGCAGCTTGACCGGGACAGGGGGAGGGCAGCCCCAGCATTTT; CDR3 protein: CASSLTGTGGGQPQHF
J gene: TRBJ1-2; V gene: TRBV11-2; D gene: -; clone size: -; CDR3 length: 13; CDR3 DNA: TGTGCCAGCACCAGGGAGGGACCATATGGCTACACCTTC; CDR3 protein: CASTREGPYGYTF
J gene: TRBJ1-5; V gene: TRBV28; D gene: TRBD1; clone size: once; CDR3 length: 15; CDR3 DNA: TGTGCCAGCAGCCGGGACAGGGGACAGAATCAGCCCCAGCATTTT; CDR3 protein: CASSRDRGQNQPQHF
J gene: TRBJ2-3; V gene: TRBV7-3; D gene: -; clone size: once; CDR3 length: 14; CDR3 DNA: TGTGCCAGCAGCTTATTGGGTAACACAGATACGCAGTATTTT; CDR3 protein: CASSLLGNTDTQYF
J gene: TRBJ1-5; V gene: TRBV27; D gene: TRBD1; clone size: once; CDR3 length: 17; CDR3 DNA: TGTGCCAGCAGACAGGGACAGGGGGCGAGGGGCAATCAGCCCCAGCATTTT; CDR3 protein: CASRQGQGARGNQPQHF
J gene: TRBJ1-4; V gene: TRBV19; D gene: -; clone size: -; CDR3 length: 15; CDR3 DNA: TGTGCCAGTAGTATTGTATCGACCGACCGAGGAAAACTGTTTTTT; CDR3 protein: CASSIVSTDRGKLFF
J gene: TRBJ2-5; V gene: TRBV28; D gene: -; clone size: -; CDR3 length: 17; CDR3 DNA: TGTGCCAGCAGCCCTTTATCCATGCTCGGGTACCAAGAGACCCAGTACTTC; CDR3 protein: CASSPLSMLGYQETQYF
J gene: TRBJ2-5; V gene: TRBV28; D gene: TRBD2; clone size: -; CDR3 length: 17; CDR3 DNA: TGTGCCAGCATTACAATTGGACTAGCGGGAGGGAAAGAGACCCAGTACTTC; CDR3 protein: CASITIGLAGGKETQYF
J gene: TRBJ1-3; V gene: TRBV7-9; D gene: -; clone size: -; CDR3 length: 15; CDR3 DNA: TGTGCCAGCAGCTTAGGTGGCAGCGGGGGAAACACCATATATTTT; CDR3 protein: CASSLGGSGGNTIYF
J gene: TRBJ1-2; V gene: TRBV6-5; D gene: -; clone size: -; CDR3 length: 13; CDR3 DNA: TGTGCCAGCAGATTTACAGGAGACTATGGCTACACCTTC; CDR3 protein: CASRFTGDYGYTF
J gene: TRBJ1-1; V gene: TRBV7-9; D gene: -; clone size: once; CDR3 length: 15; CDR3 DNA: TGTGCCAGCAGCTTAGTTAGGGACATGAACACTGAAGCTTTCTTT; CDR3 protein: CASSLVRDMNTEAFF
J gene: TRBJ1-5; V gene: TRBV28; D gene: -; clone size: -; CDR3 length: 17; CDR3 DNA: TGTGCCAGCAGTTTTAGCCAGGGACCTATTAGCAATCAGCCCCAGCATTTT; CDR3 protein: CASSFSQGPISNQPQHF
J gene: TRBJ2-3; V gene: TRBV6-5; D gene: TRBD2; clone size: -; CDR3 length: 14; CDR3 DNA: TGTGCCAGCAAACTAGCGGGAGCCCCAGATACGCAGTATTTT; CDR3 protein: CASKLAGAPDTQYF
J gene: TRBJ1-1; V gene: TRBV7-9; D gene: -; clone size: -; CDR3 length: 18; CDR3 DNA: TGTGCCAGCAGCTTAATAAAGGACCTTACATACTTGAACACTGAAGCTTTCTTT; CDR3 protein: CASSLIKDLTYLNTEAFF
J gene: TRBJ2-2; V gene: TRBV5-4; D gene: -; clone size: -; CDR3 length: 18; CDR3 DNA: TGTGCCAGCAGCTTGGTGGGTGGGGGAGACACGAACACCGGGGAGCTGTTTTTT; CDR3 protein: CASSLVGGGDTNTGELFF
J gene: TRBJ1-1; V gene: TRBV30; D gene: -; clone size: -; CDR3 length: 13; CDR3 DNA: TGTGCCTGGAGTGGCAGCGATATCACTGAAGCTTTCTTT; CDR3 protein: CAWSGSDITEAFF
J gene: TRBJ1-1; V gene: TRBV27; D gene: -; clone size: once; CDR3 length: 13; CDR3 DNA: TGTGCCAGCAGTTTATCACCGAACACTGAAGCTTTCTTT; CDR3 protein: CASSLSPNTEAFF
J gene: TRBJ1-2; V gene: TRBV6-2/TRBV6-3; D gene: TRBD1; clone size: -; CDR3 length: 17; CDR3 DNA: TGTGCCAGCAGTAACCGGGACAGGGGGTTCCTTGGCTATGGCTACACCTTC; CDR3 protein: CASSNRDRGFLGYGYTF
J gene: TRBJ1-6; V gene: TRBV28; D gene: -; clone size: -; CDR3 length: 13; CDR3 DNA: TGTGCCAGCAGTTTAGGTGGGGTCTCACCCCTCCACTTT; CDR3 protein: CASSLGGVSPLHF
J gene: TRBJ2-1; V gene: TRBV10-3; D gene: -; clone size: -; CDR3 length: 14; CDR3 DNA: TGTGCCATCAGTGGCAACAGGGTGCCCAATGAGCAGTTCTTC; CDR3 protein: CAISGNRVPNEQFF
J gene: TRBJ1-1; V gene: TRBV24-1; D gene: -; clone size: -; CDR3 length: 13; CDR3 DNA: TGTGCCACCAGGGGTGGAAGGAACACTGAAGCTTTCTTT; CDR3 protein: CATRGGRNTEAFF
J gene: TRBJ1-6; V gene: TRBV9; D gene: TRBD1; clone size: -; CDR3 length: 16; CDR3 DNA: TGTGCCAGCAGCGTAGCTCAGGGGGCGAATAATTCACCCCTCCACTTT; CDR3 protein: CASSVAQGANNSPLHF
J gene: TRBJ2-7; V gene: TRBV10-1; D gene: -; clone size: -; CDR3 length: 13; CDR3 DNA: TGCGCCAGCAGTGCCGGGGGCTCCTACGAGCAGTACTTC; CDR3 protein: CASSAGGSYEQYF
J gene: TRBJ1-1; V gene: TRBV18; D gene: -; clone size: -; CDR3 length: 14; CDR3 DNA: TGTGCCAGCTCACCCGACACGACAACCACCAAACCTTTCTTT; CDR3 protein: CASSPDTTTTKPFF
J gene: TRBJ1-1; V gene: TRBV5-1; D gene: -; clone size: once; CDR3 length: 12; CDR3 DNA: TGCGCCAGCAGCTGGGGGCAGAGTGAAGCTTTCTTT; CDR3 protein: CASSWGQSEAFF
J gene: TRBJ1-1; V gene: TRBV3-1/TRBV3-2; D gene: -; clone size: -; CDR3 length: 13; CDR3 DNA: TGTGCCAGCAGCCAAGGTGAGTTGCCTGAAGCTTTCTTT; CDR3 protein: CASSQGELPEAFF
J gene: TRBJ2-2; V gene: TRBV3-1/TRBV3-2; D gene: -; clone size: once; CDR3 length: 17; CDR3 DNA: TGTGCCAGCAGCCACGGGTGGCGGAGGGGGCTCCCCGGGGAGCTGTTTTTT; CDR3 protein: CASSHGWRRGLPGELFF